These 5 T cell receptor beta chains were sequenced from one sample in a study of technical replicates of blood from a handful of donors (dated by TCRdb to about 2017). Library preparation used the immunoSEQ multiplex PCR assay. TCRdb mirrors the immuneACCESS table, restricted to in-frame sequences. Some clones are absent from its copies; in checked studies, under half trace to an unresolved V gene, and the reason for the others is unknown. The sample contains roughly 52,000 clones, around 96% of them found a single time. The top ten clonotypes cover 3.1% of the sample. Sequenced input: PBMCs. These receptors were obtained from a human donor in good health. Some clones in this sample may be carry-over from other donors' samples.

The V gene is TRBV4-3, the J gene TRBJ2-1; TRBD2 agrees at 10 bases. CDR1 is LGHNA and CDR2 is YSLEER in the germline V gene. The CDR3 is made up of 15 amino acids. V was pared by 1 base and J by 9 bases, with 6 bases of the junction left unmatched. Written as DNA, the CDR3 is TGCGCCAGCAGCCAAGGTGGGAGACTAGCGGGTGAGCAGTTCTTC. It specifies CASSQGGRLAGEQFF.

This sequence joins TRBV5-3 and TRBJ2-1; 13 bases match TRBD2. TRBV5-3 qualifies as an ORF whose function is uncertain. The ends lost 2 bases at V and 3 bases at J; junction bases unmatched: 11. CDR3 length: 19 residues. CDR3 loop: CARSFLGLAGMAYYNEQFF. In nucleotides, the CDR3 is TGTGCCAGAAGCTTCCTGGGACTAGCGGGAATGGCTTACTACAATGAGCAGTTCTTC.

The V call is TRBV9, the J call TRBJ1-2; 7 bases map to TRBD1. V was pared by 4 bases and J by 2 bases, with 8 bases of the junction left unmatched. The CDR3 spans 15 residues. Germline V CDR1 and CDR2: SGDLS, YYNGEE. CDR3 DNA: TGTGCCAGCAGCTCTGGCCCACAGGGGAACTATGGCTACACCTTC. The encoded protein is CASSSGPQGNYGYTF.

The gene calls are TRBV5-1 and TRBJ2-7; 15 nucleotides agree with TRBD2. The germline CDR1 and CDR2 sequences are SGHRS and YFSETQ. Losses at the gene ends were 2 bases for V and 0 bases for J; bases not matched to a gene: 6. The CDR3 contains 18 residues. This CDR3 is CASSLGTSGGNPSYEQYF. DNA of the CDR3: TGCGCCAGCAGCTTAGGGACTAGCGGGGGGAACCCCTCCTACGAGCAGTACTTC.

The chain carries TRBV19 and TRBJ1-5; possible D gene TRBD1, 5 bases. Looked up from germline, CDR1 is LNHDA and CDR2 is SQIVND (reference sequence). The V end lost 3 bases, the J end lost 9 bases, and 24 bases lay between the germline ends. The CDR3 runs 17 residues. CDR3 in amino acids: CASSMGRRDSSFWPQHF. The CDR3 bases are TGTGCCAGTAGTATGGGGAGGAGGGACTCATCATTTTGGCCCCAGCATTTT. The full variable domain, its missing parts supplied by reference TRBV19 and TRBJ1-5, is DGGITQSPKYLFRKEGQNVTLSCEQNLNHDAMYWYRQDPGQGLRLIYYSQIVNDFQKGDIAEGYSVSREKKESFPLTVTSAQKNPTAFYLCASSMGRRDSSFWPQHFGDGTRLSIL.